Following are 11 T cell receptor beta chains from one sample sequenced in a study of blood T cell repertoires in COVID-19. Data came from immunoSEQ multiplex PCR; TCRdb stores just in-frame clones and leaves some out. The table shows about half a million clones, with more than 85% occurring only once. Material: PBMCs or T cells enriched from blood (not recorded which). These receptors all stem from a woman in her sixties who had recovered from COVID-19.

This clone has a single count. This chain joins TRBV7-2 and TRBJ2-4, with 7 bases aligning to TRBD1. The CDR3 length is 15 residues. The V and J ends lost 7 bases and 2 bases, in that order; junction bases with no gene match: 8. Germline lookup yields CDR1 SGHTA and CDR2 FQGNSA. The CDR3 DNA reads as TGTGCCAGCACCAAAGGGGGCTCGTCCAAAAACATTCAGTACTTC. Protein sequence: CASTKGGSSKNIQYF.

The chain links TRBV5-1 to TRBJ1-2, with unresolved D. The CDR3 spans 14 residues. The V gene lost 0 bases and the J gene lost 8 bases, with 14 bases spanning the gap. Germline values: CDR1 SGHRS, CDR2 YFSETQ. CDR3 amino acids: CASSLAGEALGYTF. CDR3 sequence (DNA): TGCGCCAGCAGCTTGGCAGGCGAAGCCCTGGGCTACACCTTC.

The V and J genes are TRBV7-2 and TRBJ2-3; 11 nucleotides match TRBD2. Germline V gene sequence: CDR1 SGHTA, CDR2 FQGNSA. The J segment lost 5 bases and the V segment lost 5 bases, leaving 9 bases of the junction unmatched. The CDR3 covers 16 residues. The CDR3 here is CASSPRSGGVRDTQYF. For the CDR3, the DNA is TGTGCCAGCAGCCCGCGTAGCGGGGGGGTAAGAGATACGCAGTATTTT. Supplemented by reference TRBV7-2 and TRBJ2-3, the full variable domain reads GAGVSQSPSNKVTEKGKDVELRCDPISGHTALYWYRQSLGQGLEFLIYFQGNSAPDKSGLPSDRFSAERTGGSVSTLTIQRTQQEDSAVYLCASSPRSGGVRDTQYFGPGTRLTVL.

The chain carries TRBV7-6 and TRBJ1-2; TRBD1 is a possible D gene (6 bases). This CDR3 contains 16 residues. V was pared by 0 bases and J by 4 bases, with 15 bases between. CDR1 is SGHVS and CDR2 is FNYEAQ in the germline V gene. The CDR3 loop reads CASSLAWTVNPYGYTF. The CDR3 DNA reads TGTGCCAGCAGCTTAGCCTGGACAGTGAATCCCTATGGCTACACCTTC.

V and J are TRBV6-5 and TRBJ1-2; 9 bases match TRBD1. CDR1 and CDR2 (germline): MNHEY, SVGAGI. The CDR3 has 13 amino acids. The V gene end was trimmed by 8 bases and the J gene end by 5 bases; junction bases not matched to a gene: 6. The CDR3 here is CASVEGQGYGYTF. The CDR3 nucleotides read TGTGCCAGCGTGGAAGGACAGGGGTATGGCTACACCTTC.

In this sample, this clone turned up once. The chain has TRBV6-4 and TRBJ1-2; a possible D gene is TRBD1 (5 bases). V lost 4 bases to trimming and J lost 4 bases, with 13 bases between them. CDR1 and CDR2 from the germline V gene are MRHNA and SNTAGT. This CDR3 is built from 14 residues. The CDR3 sequence is CASSADSSSYGYTF. The CDR3 DNA follows: TGTGCCAGCAGTGCAGACAGTTCTAGCTATGGCTACACCTTC.

The chain joins TRBV30 to TRBJ1-5; D unclear. CDR1 is GTSNPN and CDR2 is SVGIG in the germline V gene (reference sequence). This CDR3 comprises 16 residues. The V end lost 0 bases, the J end lost 1 base, and 13 bases lay between the germline ends. CDR3 nucleotide sequence: TGTGCCTGGAGTGTACATCGGGGAGTAAGCAATCAGCCCCAGCATTTT. It is translated as CAWSVHRGVSNQPQHF.

The chain joins TRBV6-1 to TRBJ1-5, with a tentative D call TRBD1 (5 bases). Trimming left V 2 bases short and J 4 bases short, with 12 bases between. Looked up from germline, CDR1 is MNHNS and CDR2 is SASEGT. This CDR3 has 15 residues. The CDR3 region is CASSERSQGNQPQHF. The CDR3 DNA reads TGTGCCAGCAGTGAAAGAAGTCAGGGTAATCAGCCCCAGCATTTT.

The rearrangement links TRBV3-1 (or the pseudogene TRBV3-2) to TRBJ1-2; 10 positions match TRBD1. This CDR3 has 13 amino acids. J gave up 7 bases and V 4 bases, and 3 bases lay outside the gene matches. Germline V gives CDR1 LGHDT, CDR2 YNNKEL (reference sequence). For the CDR3, the DNA is TGTGCCAGCAGCCCAGGACAGGGGGGTGGCTACACCTTC. This gives the protein CASSPGQGGGYTF.

As to this clone: This sample includes further DNA sequences coding for the same CDR3. The genes are TRBV7-2 and TRBJ1-2; no clear D gene. The V end lost 6 bases, the J end lost 4 bases, and 15 bases lay between the germline ends. The germline gives CDR1 SGHTA, CDR2 FQGNSA. This CDR3 is built from 14 residues. The CDR3 sequence is CASSRQAGPYGYTF. The CDR3 DNA sequence: TGTGCCAGCAGTCGCCAAGCGGGCCCCTATGGCTACACCTTC.

The J gene is TRBJ1-1, the V gene TRBV7-9; 8 nucleotides align to TRBD1. V was pared by 5 bases and J by 2 bases, with 10 bases of the junction left unmatched. Germline CDR1 reads SEHNR; CDR2 reads FQNEAQ (reference sequence). The CDR3 is 16 amino acids. CDR3 nucleotides: TGTGCCAGCAGCACAAGTAGGGACAGGATAAACACTGAAGCTTTCTTT. Amino acids: CASSTSRDRINTEAFF.